The T cell receptor (beta chain) described here comes from a study of blood T cells in healthy people across ages. Study-wide results and caveats: As naive T cell percentage varied, TCR beta diversity correlated strongly with it.

Next came a second PCR, run for about 7 to 12 cycles, which used a sample-barcoded 5' primer along with a J-beta primer mix. Each cDNA molecule, via a template-switch adaptor with 12 random nucleotides, was tagged. Every sample returned 3 million or more CDR3-containing paired-end reads. TCRdb independently ran MiXCR on the 5' RACE reads; one entry per CDR3 protein. The sample yields hundreds of thousands of distinct CDR3 sequences, roughly 64% seen once. All donors came from Russia, were Caucasian and healthy, and spanned ages about 6 to 100. This clonotype was recorded once. Its target is unknown. Germline values: CDR1 LGHNA, CDR2 YNFKEQ. Trimming stripped 0 bases from V and 1 base from J, with 9 bases between. This CDR3 is 15 amino acids long.

Sequencing input: blood. The sequence derives from a young man in good health. V usage is TRBV4-2 and J usage is TRBJ2-5, with a tentative D call TRBD2 (6 bases). In DNA, the CDR3 is TGTGCCAGCAGCCAAGATCCGGGAGTCCAAGAGACCCAGTACTTC. Translation: CASSQDPGVQETQYF.